The clone carrying this TCR beta chain was picked up one time. Its antigen remains unidentified. The data were taken from a study of cytomegalovirus exposure and HLA in healthy donors. Study-wide results and caveats: Cytomegalovirus association was assigned to approximately 160 TCR beta chains.

The germline V gene has CDR1 LNHDA and CDR2 SQIVND (reference sequence). The CDR3 length is 15 residues. J was trimmed by 2 bases and V by 7 bases; bases with no gene match: 10. Produced via immunoSEQ multiplex PCR; TCRdb's table is partial and in-frame only. Of about 150,000 clones listed, approximately 91% were seen once; the top ten hold around 0.7%. V gene TRBV19 combines with J gene TRBJ2-5; 7 bases map to TRBD1. Sequenced sample: PBMCs. The sequence derives from a man between 18 and 35 years old in good health and CMV-seronegative. The chain's CDR3 is CASNRGEWGQETQYF. The DNA of the CDR3 is TGTGCCAGTAACAGGGGCGAGTGGGGGCAAGAGACCCAGTACTTC. Full variable domain (rest looked up from reference TRBV19 and TRBJ2-5): DGGITQSPKYLFRKEGQNVTLSCEQNLNHDAMYWYRQDPGQGLRLIYYSQIVNDFQKGDIAEGYSVSREKKESFPLTVTSAQKNPTAFYLCASNRGEWGQETQYFGPGTRLLVL.